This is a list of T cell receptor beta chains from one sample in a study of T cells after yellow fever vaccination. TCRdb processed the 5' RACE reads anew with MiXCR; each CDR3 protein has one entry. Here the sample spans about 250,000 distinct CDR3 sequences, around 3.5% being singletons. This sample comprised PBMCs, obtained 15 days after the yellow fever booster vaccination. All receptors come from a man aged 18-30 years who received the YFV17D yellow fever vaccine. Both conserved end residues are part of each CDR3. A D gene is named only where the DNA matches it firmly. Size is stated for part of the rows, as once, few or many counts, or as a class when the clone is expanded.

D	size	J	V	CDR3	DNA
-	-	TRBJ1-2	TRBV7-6	CASSLGGPFRAGGYTF	TGTGCCAGCAGCTTAGGAGGACCCTTTCGGGCTGGTGGCTACACCTTC
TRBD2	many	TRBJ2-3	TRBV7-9	CASSSLAGGRDTQYF	TGTGCCAGCAGCTCCCTAGCGGGGGGGCGGGATACGCAGTATTTT
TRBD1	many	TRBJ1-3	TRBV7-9	CASSISQGATGNTIYF	TGTGCCAGCAGCATATCTCAGGGGGCCACTGGAAACACCATATATTTT
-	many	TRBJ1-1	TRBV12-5	CASGLQHTEAFF	TGTGCTAGTGGTTTACAGCACACTGAAGCTTTCTTT
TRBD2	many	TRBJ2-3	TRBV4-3	CASSQERDRPDTQYF	TGCGCCAGCAGCCAGGAGCGGGATCGGCCAGATACGCAGTATTTT
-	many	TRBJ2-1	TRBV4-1	CASSQGGAGAGYNEQFF	TGCGCCAGCAGCCAAGGAGGGGCGGGGGCCGGGTACAATGAGCAGTTCTTC
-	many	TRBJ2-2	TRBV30	CAWSFTATGELFF	TGTGCCTGGAGTTTCACAGCCACCGGGGAGCTGTTTTTT
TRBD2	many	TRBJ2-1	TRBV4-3	CASSQASGGPSSYNEQFF	TGCGCCAGCAGCCAAGCTAGCGGGGGGCCGAGCTCCTACAATGAGCAGTTCTTC
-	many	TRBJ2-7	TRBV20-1	CSATQGGANEQYF	TGCAGTGCTACCCAGGGGGGGGCGAACGAGCAGTACTTC
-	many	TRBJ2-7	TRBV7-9	CASSLSGGFEQYF	TGTGCCAGCAGCCTATCTGGGGGATTCGAGCAGTACTTC
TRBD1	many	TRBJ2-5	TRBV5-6	CASSRTGPLGPGVQETQYF	TGTGCCAGCAGCCGGACAGGACCTTTGGGACCTGGGGTTCAAGAGACCCAGTACTTC
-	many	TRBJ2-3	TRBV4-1	CASSHLSRGSRTDTQYF	TGCGCCAGCAGCCACCTAAGCCGGGGTTCACGCACAGATACGCAGTATTTT
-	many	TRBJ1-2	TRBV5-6	CASSIGTDDYGYTF	TGTGCCAGCAGCATCGGGACGGACGACTATGGCTACACCTTC
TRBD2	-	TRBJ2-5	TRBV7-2	CASSPRKGSGPRETQYF	TGTGCCAGCAGCCCCCGCAAGGGTAGCGGGCCTCGGGAGACCCAGTACTTC
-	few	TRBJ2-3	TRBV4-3	CASSQDHSTDYTDTQYF	TGCGCCAGCAGCCAAGATCATAGTACGGATTACACAGATACGCAGTATTTT
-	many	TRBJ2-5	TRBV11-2	CASSLRQGMETQYF	TGTGCCAGCAGCTTGCGGCAGGGTATGGAGACCCAGTACTTC
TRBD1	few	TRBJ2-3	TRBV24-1	CATSDPGQGNTDTQYF	TGTGCCACCAGTGACCCGGGACAGGGAAACACAGATACGCAGTATTTT
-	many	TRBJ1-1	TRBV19	CASSQQVGTEAFF	TGTGCCAGTAGCCAACAAGTCGGCACTGAAGCTTTCTTT
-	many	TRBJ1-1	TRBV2	CASIMEVITEAFF	TGTGCCAGCATCATGGAGGTTATCACTGAAGCTTTCTTT
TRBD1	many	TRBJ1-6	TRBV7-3	CASSPRQGGPLHF	TGTGCCAGCAGCCCCAGACAGGGTGGACCCCTCCACTTT
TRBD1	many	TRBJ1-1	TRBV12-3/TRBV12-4	CASGTGGRNTEAFF	TGTGCCAGCGGGACAGGGGGCCGGAACACTGAAGCTTTCTTT
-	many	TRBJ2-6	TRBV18	CASSPGVLILGANVLTF	TGTGCCAGCTCACCAGGGGTTTTGATCCTTGGGGCCAACGTCCTGACTTTC
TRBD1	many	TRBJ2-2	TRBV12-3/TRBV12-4	CASSFRQGYTGELFF	TGTGCCAGCAGTTTCCGACAGGGGTACACCGGGGAGCTGTTTTTT
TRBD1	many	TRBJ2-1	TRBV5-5	CASSRATGGYNEQFF	TGTGCCAGCAGCCGAGCGACAGGGGGCTACAATGAGCAGTTCTTC
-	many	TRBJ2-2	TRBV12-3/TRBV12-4	CASSLTVGTGELFF	TGTGCCAGCAGTTTGACCGTGGGCACCGGGGAGCTGTTTTTT
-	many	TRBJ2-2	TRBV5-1	CASSLVGLGNGELFF	TGCGCCAGCAGCTTGGTTGGGCTCGGTAACGGGGAGCTGTTTTTT
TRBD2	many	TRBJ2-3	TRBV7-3	CASRAGGATDTQYF	TGTGCCAGCAGAGCGGGGGGCGCCACAGATACGCAGTATTTT
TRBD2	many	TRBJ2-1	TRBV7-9	CASSLPGGLYNEQFF	TGTGCCAGCAGCTTACCGGGGGGGCTCTACAATGAGCAGTTCTTC
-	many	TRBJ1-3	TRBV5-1	CASSRTGSRNTIYF	TGCGCCAGCAGCCGCACCGGGTCTCGAAACACCATATATTTT
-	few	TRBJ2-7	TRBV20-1	CGAPSGGGGSIHEQYF	TGCGGTGCCCCCTCTGGGGGGGGCGGTTCAATCCACGAGCAGTACTTC
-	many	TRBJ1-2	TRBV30	CAWSVQGIYGYTF	TGTGCCTGGAGTGTACAGGGAATATATGGCTACACCTTC
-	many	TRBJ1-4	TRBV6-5	CASSTEGRGNEKLFF	TGTGCCAGCAGCACCGAGGGCAGGGGTAATGAAAAACTGTTTTTT
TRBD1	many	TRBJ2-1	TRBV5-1	CASSWYRGQQFF	TGCGCCAGCAGCTGGTACAGGGGGCAGCAGTTCTTC
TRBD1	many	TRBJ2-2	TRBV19	CASSVQGVNTGELFF	TGTGCCAGTAGTGTACAGGGGGTTAATACCGGGGAGCTGTTTTTT
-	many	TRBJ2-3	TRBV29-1	CSVITRPLTDTQYF	TGCAGCGTTATTACCCGACCGCTCACAGATACGCAGTATTTT
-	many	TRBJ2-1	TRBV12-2	CASRDIDRNVSNEQFF	TGTGCAAGTCGGGATATTGACAGGAACGTTAGCAATGAGCAGTTCTTC
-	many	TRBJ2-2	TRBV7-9	CASSWQGTGELFF	TGTGCCAGCAGCTGGCAGGGGACCGGGGAGCTGTTTTTT
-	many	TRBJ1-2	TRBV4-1	CASSQREDSILNYGYTF	TGCGCCAGCAGCCAAAGGGAGGACAGTATTTTGAACTATGGCTACACCTTC
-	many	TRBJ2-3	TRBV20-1	CSAREGEGTDTQYF	TGCAGTGCTCGGGAAGGTGAGGGGACAGATACGCAGTATTTT
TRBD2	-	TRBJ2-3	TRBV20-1	CSARVGGGALDTQYF	TGCAGTGCTAGGGTAGGCGGGGGGGCCTTGGATACGCAGTATTTT
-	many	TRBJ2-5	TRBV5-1	CASSRQGIIKETQYF	TGCGCCAGCAGCCGGCAGGGGATTATTAAAGAGACCCAGTACTTC
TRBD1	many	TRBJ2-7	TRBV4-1	CASSQLRTGPYEQYF	TGCGCCAGCAGCCAACTGAGGACAGGGCCCTACGAGCAGTACTTC
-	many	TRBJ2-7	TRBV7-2	CASGEGTNSYEQYF	TGTGCCAGCGGTGAGGGCACAAACTCCTACGAGCAGTACTTC
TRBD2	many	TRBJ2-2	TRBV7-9	CASSPWTSGANTGELFF	TGTGCCAGCAGCCCATGGACTAGCGGGGCGAACACCGGGGAGCTGTTTTTT
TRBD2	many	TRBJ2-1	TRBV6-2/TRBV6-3	CASSLVGGGFEQFF	TGTGCCAGCAGTCTGGTCGGGGGGGGATTTGAGCAGTTCTTC
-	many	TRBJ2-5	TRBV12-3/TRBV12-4	CASSFPGSGAGETQYF	TGTGCCAGCAGTTTTCCGGGATCGGGAGCCGGGGAGACCCAGTACTTC
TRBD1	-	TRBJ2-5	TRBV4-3	CASKNRRQGEETQYF	TGCGCCAGTAAAAACCGAAGACAGGGGGAAGAGACCCAGTACTTC
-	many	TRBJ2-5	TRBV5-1	CASSLFSQETQYF	TGCGCCAGCAGCTTGTTTAGCCAAGAGACCCAGTACTTC
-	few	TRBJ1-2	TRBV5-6	CASTKNLGVYGYTF	TGTGCCAGCACCAAAAACCTAGGGGTGTATGGCTACACCTTC
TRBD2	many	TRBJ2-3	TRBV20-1	CSAPVLAGERDTQYF	TGCAGTGCTCCCGTCCTAGCGGGGGAGAGGGATACGCAGTATTTT
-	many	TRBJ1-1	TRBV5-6	CASSKKSNTEAFF	TGTGCCAGCAGCAAGAAGTCAAACACTGAAGCTTTCTTT
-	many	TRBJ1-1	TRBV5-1	CASRVGTVNTEAFF	TGCGCCAGCAGGGTGGGTACGGTTAACACTGAAGCTTTCTTT
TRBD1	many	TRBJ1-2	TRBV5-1	CASRGDRDRGDYGYTF	TGCGCCAGCAGAGGGGACCGGGACAGGGGGGACTATGGCTACACCTTC
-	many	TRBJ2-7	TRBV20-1	CSAPDSGAPYEQYF	TGCAGTGCGCCAGATTCGGGGGCCCCTTACGAGCAGTACTTC
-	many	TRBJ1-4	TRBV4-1	CASTSLQGPNEKLFF	TGCGCCAGCACCTCACTTCAGGGGCCAAATGAAAAACTGTTTTTT
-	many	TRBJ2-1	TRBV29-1	CSVENGVQGHNEQFF	TGCAGCGTTGAAAATGGGGTACAGGGTCACAATGAGCAGTTCTTC
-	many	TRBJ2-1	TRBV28	CASRLPGLSRYNEQFF	TGTGCCAGCAGACTTCCGGGACTCTCCCGTTACAATGAGCAGTTCTTC